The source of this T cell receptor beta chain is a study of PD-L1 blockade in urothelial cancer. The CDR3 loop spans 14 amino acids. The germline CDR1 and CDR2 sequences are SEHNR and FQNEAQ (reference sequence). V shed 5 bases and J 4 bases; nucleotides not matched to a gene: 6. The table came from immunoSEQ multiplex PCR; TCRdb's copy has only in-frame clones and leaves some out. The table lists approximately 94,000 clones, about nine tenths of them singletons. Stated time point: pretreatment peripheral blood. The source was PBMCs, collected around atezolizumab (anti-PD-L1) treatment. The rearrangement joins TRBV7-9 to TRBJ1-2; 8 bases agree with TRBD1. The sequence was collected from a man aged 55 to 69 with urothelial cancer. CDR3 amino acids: CASSPSDRGYGYTF. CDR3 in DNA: TGTGCCAGCAGCCCGTCAGACAGGGGCTATGGCTACACCTTC.